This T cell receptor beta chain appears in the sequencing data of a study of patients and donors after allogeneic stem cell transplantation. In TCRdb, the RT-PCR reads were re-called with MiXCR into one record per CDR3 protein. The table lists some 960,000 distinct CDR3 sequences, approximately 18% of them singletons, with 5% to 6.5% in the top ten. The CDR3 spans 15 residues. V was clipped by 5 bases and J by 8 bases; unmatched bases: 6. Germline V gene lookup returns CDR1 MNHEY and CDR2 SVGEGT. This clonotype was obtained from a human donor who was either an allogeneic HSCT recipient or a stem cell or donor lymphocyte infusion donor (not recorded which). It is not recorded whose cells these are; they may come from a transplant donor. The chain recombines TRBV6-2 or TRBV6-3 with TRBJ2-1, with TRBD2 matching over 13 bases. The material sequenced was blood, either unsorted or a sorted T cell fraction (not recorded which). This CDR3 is CASSMTSGRSYEQFF. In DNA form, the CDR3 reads TGTGCCAGCAGTATGACTAGCGGGAGGAGCTATGAGCAGTTCTTC.